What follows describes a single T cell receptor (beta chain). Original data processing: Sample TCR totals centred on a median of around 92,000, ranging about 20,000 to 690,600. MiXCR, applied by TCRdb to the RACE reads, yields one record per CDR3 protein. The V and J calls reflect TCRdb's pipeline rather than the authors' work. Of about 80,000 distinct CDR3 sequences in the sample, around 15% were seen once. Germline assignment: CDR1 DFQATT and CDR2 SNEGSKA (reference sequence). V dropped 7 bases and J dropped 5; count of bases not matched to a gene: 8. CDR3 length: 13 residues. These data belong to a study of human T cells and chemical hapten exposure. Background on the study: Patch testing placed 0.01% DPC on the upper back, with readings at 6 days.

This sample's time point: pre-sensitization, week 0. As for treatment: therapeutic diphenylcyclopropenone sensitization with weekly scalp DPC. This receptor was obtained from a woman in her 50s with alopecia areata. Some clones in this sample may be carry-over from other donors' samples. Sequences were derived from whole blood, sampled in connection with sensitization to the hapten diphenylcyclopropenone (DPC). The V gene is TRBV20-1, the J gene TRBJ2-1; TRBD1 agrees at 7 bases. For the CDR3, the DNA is TGCAGTGTCGGTCCGACAGGGAACAATGAGCAGTTCTTC. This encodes CSVGPTGNNEQFF.